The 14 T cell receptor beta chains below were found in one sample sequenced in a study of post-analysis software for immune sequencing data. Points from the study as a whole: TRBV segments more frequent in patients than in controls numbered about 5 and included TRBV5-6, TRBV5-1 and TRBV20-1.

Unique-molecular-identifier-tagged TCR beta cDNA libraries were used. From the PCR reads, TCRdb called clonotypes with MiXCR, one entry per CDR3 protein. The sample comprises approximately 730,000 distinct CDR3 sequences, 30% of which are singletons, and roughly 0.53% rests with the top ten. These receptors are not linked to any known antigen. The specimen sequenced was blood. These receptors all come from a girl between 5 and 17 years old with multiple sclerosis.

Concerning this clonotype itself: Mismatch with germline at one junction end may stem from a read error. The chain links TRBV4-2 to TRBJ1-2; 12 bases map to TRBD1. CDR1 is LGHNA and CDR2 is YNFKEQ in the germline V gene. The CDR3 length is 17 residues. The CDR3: CTSSQDWDRGPPYGYTF. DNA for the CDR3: TGTACCAGCAGCCAAGATTGGGACAGGGGGCCGCCGTATGGCTACACCTTC.

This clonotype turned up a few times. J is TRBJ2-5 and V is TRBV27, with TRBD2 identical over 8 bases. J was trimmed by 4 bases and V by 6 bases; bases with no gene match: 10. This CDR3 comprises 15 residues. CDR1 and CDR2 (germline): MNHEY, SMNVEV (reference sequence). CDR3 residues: CASSWTSLSSETQYF. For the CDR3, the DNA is TGTGCCAGCAGCTGGACTAGCCTGTCTTCAGAGACCCAGTACTTC.

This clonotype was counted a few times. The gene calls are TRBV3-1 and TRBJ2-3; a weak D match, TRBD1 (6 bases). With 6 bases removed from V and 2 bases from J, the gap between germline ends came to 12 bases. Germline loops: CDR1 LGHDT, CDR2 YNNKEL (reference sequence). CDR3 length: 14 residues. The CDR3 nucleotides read TGTGCCAGCAGGCCCAGGGGCCCCACAGATACGCAGTATTTT. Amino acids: CASRPRGPTDTQYF.

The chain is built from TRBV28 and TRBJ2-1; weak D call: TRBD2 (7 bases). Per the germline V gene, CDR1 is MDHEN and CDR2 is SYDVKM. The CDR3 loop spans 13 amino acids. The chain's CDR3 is CALKKGGANEQFF. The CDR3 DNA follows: TGTGCTCTCAAAAAGGGGGGGGCGAATGAGCAGTTCTTC.

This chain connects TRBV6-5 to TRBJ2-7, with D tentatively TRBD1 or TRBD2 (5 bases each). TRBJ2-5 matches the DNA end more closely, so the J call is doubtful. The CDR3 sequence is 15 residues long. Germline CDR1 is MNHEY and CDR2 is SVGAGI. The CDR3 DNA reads TGTGCCAGCCGTGAGGGACGGGGAAAAGTTTGGACCCAGTACTTC. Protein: CASREGRGKVWTQYF.

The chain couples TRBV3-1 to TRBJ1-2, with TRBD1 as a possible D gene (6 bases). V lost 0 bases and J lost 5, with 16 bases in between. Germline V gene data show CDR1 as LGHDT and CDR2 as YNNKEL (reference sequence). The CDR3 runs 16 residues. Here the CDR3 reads CASSQDPPWQGYGYTF. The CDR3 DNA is TGTGCCAGCAGCCAAGACCCGCCGTGGCAGGGGTATGGCTACACCTTC.

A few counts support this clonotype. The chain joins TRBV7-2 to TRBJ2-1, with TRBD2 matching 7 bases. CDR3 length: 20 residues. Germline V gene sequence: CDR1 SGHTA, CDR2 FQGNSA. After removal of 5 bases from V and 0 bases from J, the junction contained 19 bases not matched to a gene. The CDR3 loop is CASSRRDPFSGWISYNEQFF. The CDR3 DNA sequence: TGTGCCAGCAGCCGCAGAGACCCTTTTAGCGGGTGGATCTCCTACAATGAGCAGTTCTTC. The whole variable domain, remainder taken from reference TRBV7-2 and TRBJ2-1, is GAGVSQSPSNKVTEKGKDVELRCDPISGHTALYWYRQSLGQGLEFLIYFQGNSAPDKSGLPSDRFSAERTGGSVSTLTIQRTQQEDSAVYLCASSRRDPFSGWISYNEQFFGPGTRLTVL.

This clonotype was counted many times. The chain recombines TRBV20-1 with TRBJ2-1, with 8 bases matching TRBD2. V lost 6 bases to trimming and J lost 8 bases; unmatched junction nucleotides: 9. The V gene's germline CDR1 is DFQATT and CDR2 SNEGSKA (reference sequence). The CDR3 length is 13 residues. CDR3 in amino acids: CSATLAGGHEQFF. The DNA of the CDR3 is TGCAGTGCGACTCTAGCGGGCGGGCATGAGCAGTTCTTC.

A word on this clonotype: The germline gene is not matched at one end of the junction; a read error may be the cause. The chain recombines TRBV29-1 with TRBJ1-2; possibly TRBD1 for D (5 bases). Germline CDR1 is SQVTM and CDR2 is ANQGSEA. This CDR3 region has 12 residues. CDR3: CSVEGQHYSYTF. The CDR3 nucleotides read TGCAGCGTTGAAGGACAGCACTATAGCTACACCTTC.

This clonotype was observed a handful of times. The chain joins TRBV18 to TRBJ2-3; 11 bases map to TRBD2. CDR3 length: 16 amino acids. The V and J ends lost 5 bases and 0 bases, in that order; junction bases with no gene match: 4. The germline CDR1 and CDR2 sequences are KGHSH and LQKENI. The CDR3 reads CASSVGLAASTDTQYF. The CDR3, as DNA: TGTGCCAGCTCAGTGGGACTAGCGGCAAGCACAGATACGCAGTATTTT.

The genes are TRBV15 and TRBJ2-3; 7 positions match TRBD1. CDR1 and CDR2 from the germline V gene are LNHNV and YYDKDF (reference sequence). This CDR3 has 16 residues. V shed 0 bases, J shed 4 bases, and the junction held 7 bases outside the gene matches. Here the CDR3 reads CATSRDRSGGADTQYF. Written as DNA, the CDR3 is TGTGCCACCAGCAGAGATCGGTCAGGGGGTGCAGATACGCAGTATTTT.

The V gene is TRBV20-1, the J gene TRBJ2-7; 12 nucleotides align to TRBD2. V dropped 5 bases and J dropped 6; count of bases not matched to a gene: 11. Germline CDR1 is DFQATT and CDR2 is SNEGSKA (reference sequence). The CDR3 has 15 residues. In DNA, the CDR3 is TGCAGTGCTCCCGCGACTAGCGGGAGTCTATCCGAGCAGTACTTC. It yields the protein CSAPATSGSLSEQYF.

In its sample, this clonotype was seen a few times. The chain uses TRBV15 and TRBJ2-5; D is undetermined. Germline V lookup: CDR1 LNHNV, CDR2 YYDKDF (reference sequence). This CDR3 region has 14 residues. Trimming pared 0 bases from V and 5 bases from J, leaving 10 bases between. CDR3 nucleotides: TGTGCCACCAGCAGAGATCAAAGCGACGAGACCCAGTACTTC. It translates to CATSRDQSDETQYF. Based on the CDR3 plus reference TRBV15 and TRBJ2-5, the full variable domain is DAMVIQNPRYQVTQFGKPVTLSCSQTLNHNVMYWYQQKSSQAPKLLFHYYDKDFNNEADTPDNFQSRRPNTSFCFLDIRSPGLGDTAMYLCATSRDQSDETQYFGPGTRLLVL.

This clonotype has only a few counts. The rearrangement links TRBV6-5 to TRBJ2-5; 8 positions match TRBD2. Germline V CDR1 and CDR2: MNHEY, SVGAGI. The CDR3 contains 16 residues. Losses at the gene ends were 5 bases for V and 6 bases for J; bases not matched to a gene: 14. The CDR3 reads CASSTLSAGGTKTQYF. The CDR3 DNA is TGTGCCAGCAGTACCCTGTCCGCGGGGGGAACAAAGACCCAGTACTTC.